Below are 14 T cell receptor beta chains sequenced from a single sample in a study of identical twins. TCRdb re-derived calls from the 5' RACE reads in MiXCR, one entry per CDR3 protein. The sample lists hundreds of thousands of distinct CDR3 sequences; 12% were seen once. The same data also contributed to another study, on yellow fever vaccine responses in identical twins.

The sequenced material came from CD8+ T cells sorted from blood. The source is a woman aged 18-30 years in good health.

This clonotype was detected a few times. The chain combines TRBV2 with TRBJ2-3; D may match TRBD1 or TRBD2 (6 bases each). Germline V gives CDR1 SNHLY, CDR2 FYNNEI. This CDR3 has 15 residues. Trimming pared 10 bases from V and 2 bases from J, leaving 19 bases between. CDR3 protein: CANPRRGFDTDTQYF. The CDR3 DNA sequence: TGTGCCAACCCCCGGAGGGGGTTCGACACAGATACGCAGTATTTT.

The rearrangement links TRBV2 to TRBJ2-5; D not certain. The ends were cut back, 4 bases at V and 7 bases at J, with 19 bases in the middle. This CDR3 region has 15 residues. Germline-derived CDR1 and CDR2 are SNHLY and FYNNEI. The CDR3 nucleotides are TGTGCCAGCAGTGGTGCCGTCTCGCCAAGAGTGACCCAGTACTTC. Translated: CASSGAVSPRVTQYF. The variable domain in full, with the rest retrieved from reference TRBV2 and TRBJ2-5, is EPEVTQTPSHQVTQMGQEVILRCVPISNHLYFYWYRQILGQKVEFLVSFYNNEISEKSEIFDDQFSVERPDGSNFTLKIRSTKLEDSAMYFCASSGAVSPRVTQYFGPGTRLLVL.

A few counts support this clonotype. The chain carries TRBV9 and TRBJ2-1; D call uncertain. V lost 0 bases and J 2 bases, leaving 9 bases between the germline ends. CDR3 size: 15 residues. Germline values: CDR1 SGDLS, CDR2 YYNGEE. The CDR3, as DNA: TGTGCCAGCAGCGTAGATGGAACAGCCTACAATGAGCAGTTCTTC. As protein: CASSVDGTAYNEQFF. Supplemented by reference TRBV9 and TRBJ2-1, the full variable domain reads DSGVTQTPKHLITATGQRVTLRCSPRSGDLSVYWYQQSLDQGLQFLIQYYNGEERAKGNILERFSAQQFPDLHSELNLSSLELGDSALYFCASSVDGTAYNEQFFGPGTRLTVL.

This clonotype was picked up a small number of times. The chain carries TRBV12-5 and TRBJ2-5; D is possibly TRBD1 or TRBD2 (5 bases each). Germline lookup yields CDR1 LGHNT and CDR2 FRNRAP. The length of the CDR3 is 13 residues. Trimming left V 6 bases short and J 1 base short, with 9 bases between. The CDR3 is CASGWDVQETQYF. As DNA, the CDR3 is TGTGCTAGTGGCTGGGACGTCCAAGAGACCCAGTACTTC.

The chain links TRBV12-3 or TRBV12-4 to TRBJ2-1; possibly TRBD1 or TRBD2 for D (7 bases each). This CDR3 has 14 residues. V was clipped by 5 bases and J by 8 bases, with 16 bases between them. The CDR3 here is CASSPNRGGDEQFF. DNA of the CDR3: TGTGCCAGCAGTCCAAACAGGGGAGGGGATGAGCAGTTCTTC.

The chain carries TRBV7-8 and TRBJ2-1; 10 nucleotides align to TRBD2. The trim removed 4 bases at V and 7 bases at J, leaving 10 bases unmatched. CDR3 length: 16 residues. Germline lookup yields CDR1 SGHVS and CDR2 FQNEAQ. Here the CDR3 DNA reads TGTGCCAGCAGCTATTCCGTAGCGGGAGGAAGAAATGAGCAGTTCTTC. Translated, it gives CASSYSVAGGRNEQFF.

The genes are TRBV6-5 and TRBJ2-7; TRBD2 matches 7 bases. This CDR3 is built from 16 residues. V lost 2 bases to trimming and J lost 1 base; unmatched junction nucleotides: 8. Germline CDR1 and CDR2: MNHEY and SVGAGI. The CDR3 bases are TGTGCCAGCAGTTACCAGATAGCGGGCCCTTCCTACGAGCAGTACGTC. It translates to CASSYQIAGPSYEQYV.

This clonotype was counted many times. This chain links TRBV4-1 with TRBJ2-1, with TRBD2 matching over 9 bases. The CDR3 loop spans 18 amino acids. J gave up 10 bases and V 4 bases, and 20 bases lay outside the gene matches. The germline V gene has CDR1 MGHRA and CDR2 YSYEKL. The CDR3 DNA follows: TGCGCCAGCAGCCGCGCAGGAACCGGCGGGCTAGCGGGAAGGGAGCAGTTCTTC. Translating gives CASSRAGTGGLAGREQFF.

The sample holds many counts of this clonotype. The chain links TRBV2 to TRBJ2-1, with a weak D call TRBD2 (6 bases). V was trimmed by 4 bases and J by 7 bases, leaving 11 bases between them. Looked up from germline, CDR1 is SNHLY and CDR2 is FYNNEI. CDR3 length equals 13 residues. CDR3 nucleotide sequence: TGTGCCAGCAGTGTTCTGGCGGGAAATGAGCAGTTCTTC. Translation gives CASSVLAGNEQFF.

The chain couples TRBV12-3 or TRBV12-4 to TRBJ2-1; 8 bases match TRBD2. The CDR3 has 15 amino acids. With V trimmed by 5 bases and J by 7 bases, 10 bases remained unmatched. The CDR3 DNA sequence: TGTGCCAGCAGTGTCCCGGGAGGGGTTTGGAATGAGCAGTTCTTC. Amino acid sequence: CASSVPGGVWNEQFF.

The rearrangement uses TRBV10-3 and TRBJ2-1; TRBD1 agrees at 9 bases. CDR3 length equals 15 residues. The germline gives CDR1 ENHRY, CDR2 SYGVKD. With 2 bases clipped from V and 9 bases from J, the junction kept 8 bases outside the gene matches. This CDR3 reads CAISEDLVGQGEQFF. As DNA, the CDR3 is TGTGCCATCAGTGAGGACCTTGTGGGACAGGGTGAGCAGTTCTTC.

This clonotype was found a few times. This chain uses TRBV12-1 with TRBJ1-4; TRBD1, the D gene given by the table, was not confirmed from the DNA. TRBV12-1 is deemed a pseudogene. This CDR3 spans 15 amino acids. The CDR3 DNA is TGTGCCAGCAGCTTTGTGAGAGGGGGAGTTGAAAAACTGTTTTTT. The encoded protein is CASSFVRGGVEKLFF.

This chain links TRBV28 with TRBJ1-2; 7 positions match TRBD1. V was clipped by 4 bases and J by 4 bases; unmatched bases: 9. The CDR3 is 15 residues long. In germline, CDR1 is MDHEN, CDR2 SYDVKM. DNA for the CDR3: TGTGCCAGCAGTTCACCGGGACAGCTTTTCTATGGCTACACCTTC. It yields the protein CASSSPGQLFYGYTF.

This clonotype was found a few times. This rearrangement joins TRBV3-1 to TRBJ2-7; the match to TRBD1 covers 7 bases. CDR3 length: 14 amino acids. Germline values: CDR1 LGHDT, CDR2 YNNKEL (reference sequence). J was trimmed by 2 bases and V by 1 base; bases with no gene match: 2. CDR3 in amino acids: CASSQATGPYEQYV. DNA for the CDR3: TGTGCCAGCAGCCAAGCGACAGGGCCCTACGAGCAGTACGTC.